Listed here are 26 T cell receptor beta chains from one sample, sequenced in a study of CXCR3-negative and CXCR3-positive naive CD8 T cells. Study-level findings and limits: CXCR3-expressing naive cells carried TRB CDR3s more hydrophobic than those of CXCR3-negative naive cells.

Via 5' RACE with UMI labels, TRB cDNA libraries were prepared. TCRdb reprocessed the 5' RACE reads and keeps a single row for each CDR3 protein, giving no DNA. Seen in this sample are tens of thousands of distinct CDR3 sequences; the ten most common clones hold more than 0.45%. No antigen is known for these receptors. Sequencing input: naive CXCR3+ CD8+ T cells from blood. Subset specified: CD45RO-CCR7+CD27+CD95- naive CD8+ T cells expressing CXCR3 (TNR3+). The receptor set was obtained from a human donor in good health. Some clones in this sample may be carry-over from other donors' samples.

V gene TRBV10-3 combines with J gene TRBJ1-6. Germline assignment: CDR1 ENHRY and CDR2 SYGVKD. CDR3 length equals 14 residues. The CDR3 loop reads CAISESGNNSPLHF.

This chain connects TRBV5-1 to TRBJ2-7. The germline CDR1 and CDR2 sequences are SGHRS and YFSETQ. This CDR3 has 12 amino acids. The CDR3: CASSLEDYEQYF.

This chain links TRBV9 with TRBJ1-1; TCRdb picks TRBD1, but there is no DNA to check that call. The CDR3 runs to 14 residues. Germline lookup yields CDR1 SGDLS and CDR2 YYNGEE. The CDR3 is CASSVGDSHTEAFF.

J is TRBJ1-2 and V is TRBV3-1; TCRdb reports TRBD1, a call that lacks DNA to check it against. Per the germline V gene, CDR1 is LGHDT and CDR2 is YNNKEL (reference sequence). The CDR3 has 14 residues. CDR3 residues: CASSQGTGNYGYTF.

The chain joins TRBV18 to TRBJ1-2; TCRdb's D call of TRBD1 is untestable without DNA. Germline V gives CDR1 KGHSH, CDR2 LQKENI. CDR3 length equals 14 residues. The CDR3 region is CASSLDRGRTGYTF.

The CDR3 spells CAQDLGTDTQYF. The chain links TRBV12-3 or TRBV12-4 to TRBJ2-3. The CDR3 totals 12 residues.

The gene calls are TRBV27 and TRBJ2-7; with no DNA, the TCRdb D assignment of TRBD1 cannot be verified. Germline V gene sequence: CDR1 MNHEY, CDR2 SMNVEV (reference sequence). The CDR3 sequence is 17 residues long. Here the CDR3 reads CASSFSGQGASSYEQYF.

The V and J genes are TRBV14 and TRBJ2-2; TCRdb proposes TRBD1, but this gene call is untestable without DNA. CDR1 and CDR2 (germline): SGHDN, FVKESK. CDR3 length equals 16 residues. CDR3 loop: CASSQEDRVFTGELFF.

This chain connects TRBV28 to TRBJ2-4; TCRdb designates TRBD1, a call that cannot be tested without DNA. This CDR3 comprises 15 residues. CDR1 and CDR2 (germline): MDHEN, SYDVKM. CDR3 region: CASSLVGGAKNIQYF. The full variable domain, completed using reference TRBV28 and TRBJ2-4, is DVKVTQSSRYLVKRTGEKVFLECVQDMDHENMFWYRQDPGLGLRLIYFSYDVKMKEKGDIPEGYSVSREKKERFSLILESASTNQTSMYLCASSLVGGAKNIQYFGAGTRLSVL.

CDR3: CASSPPGANVLTF. V is TRBV7-9 and J is TRBJ2-6; TCRdb proposes TRBD1, but this gene call is untestable without DNA. Per the germline V gene, CDR1 is SEHNR and CDR2 is FQNEAQ (reference sequence). This CDR3 has 13 residues.

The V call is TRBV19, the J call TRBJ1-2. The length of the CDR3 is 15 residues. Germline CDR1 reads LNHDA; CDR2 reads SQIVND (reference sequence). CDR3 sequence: CASLNTTIPVYGYTF.

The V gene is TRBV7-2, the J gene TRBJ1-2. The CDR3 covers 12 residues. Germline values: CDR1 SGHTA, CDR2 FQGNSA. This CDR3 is CASSFHLDGYTF. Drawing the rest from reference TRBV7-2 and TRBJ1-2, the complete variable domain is GAGVSQSPSNKVTEKGKDVELRCDPISGHTALYWYRQSLGQGLEFLIYFQGNSAPDKSGLPSDRFSAERTGGSVSTLTIQRTQQEDSAVYLCASSFHLDGYTFGSGTRLTVV.

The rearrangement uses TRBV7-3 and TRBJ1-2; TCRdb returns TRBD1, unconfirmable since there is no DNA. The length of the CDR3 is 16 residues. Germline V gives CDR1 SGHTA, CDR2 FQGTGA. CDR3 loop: CASSWLSGTGAYGYTF.

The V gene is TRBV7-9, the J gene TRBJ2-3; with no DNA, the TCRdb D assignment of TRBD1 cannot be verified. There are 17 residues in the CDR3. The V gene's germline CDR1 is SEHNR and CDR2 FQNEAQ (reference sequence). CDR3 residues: CASSLSGGTGSTDTQYF.

CDR3 region: CASSPGDSGYGYTF. The J gene is TRBJ1-2, the V gene TRBV7-6. Germline CDR1 and CDR2: SGHVS and FNYEAQ. This CDR3 is 14 amino acids long.

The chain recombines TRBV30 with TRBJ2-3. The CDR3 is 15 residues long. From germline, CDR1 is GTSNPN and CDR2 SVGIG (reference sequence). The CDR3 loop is CPWSGADSRTDTQYF. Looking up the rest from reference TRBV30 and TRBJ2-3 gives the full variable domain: SQTIHQWPATLVQPVGSPLSLECTVEGTSNPNLYWYRQAAGRGLQLLFYSVGIGQISSEVPQNLSASRPQDRQFILSSKKLLLSDSGFYLCPWSGADSRTDTQYFGPGTRLTVL.

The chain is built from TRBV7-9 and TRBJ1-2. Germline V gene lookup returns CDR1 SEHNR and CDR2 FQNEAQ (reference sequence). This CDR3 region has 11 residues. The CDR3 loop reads CASSPSYGYTF.

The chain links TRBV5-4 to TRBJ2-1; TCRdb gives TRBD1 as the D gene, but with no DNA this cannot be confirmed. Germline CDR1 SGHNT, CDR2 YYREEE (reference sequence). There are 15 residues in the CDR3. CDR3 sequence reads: CASSFRTGGPNEQFF.

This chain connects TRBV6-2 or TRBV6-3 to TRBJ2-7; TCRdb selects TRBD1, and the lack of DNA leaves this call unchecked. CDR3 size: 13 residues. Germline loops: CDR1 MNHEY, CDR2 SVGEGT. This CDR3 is CASRTGTSYEQYF.

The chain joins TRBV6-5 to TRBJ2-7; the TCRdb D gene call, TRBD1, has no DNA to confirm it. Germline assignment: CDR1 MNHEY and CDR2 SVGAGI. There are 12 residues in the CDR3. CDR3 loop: CASRGQTYEQYF.

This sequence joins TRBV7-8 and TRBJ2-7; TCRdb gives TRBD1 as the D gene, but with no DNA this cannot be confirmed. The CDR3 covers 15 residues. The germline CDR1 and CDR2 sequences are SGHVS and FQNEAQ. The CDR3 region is CASSQTGQGSYEQYF.

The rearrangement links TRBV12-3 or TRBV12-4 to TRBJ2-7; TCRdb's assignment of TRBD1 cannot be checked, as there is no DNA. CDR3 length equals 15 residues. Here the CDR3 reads CASREGQGPSYEQYF.

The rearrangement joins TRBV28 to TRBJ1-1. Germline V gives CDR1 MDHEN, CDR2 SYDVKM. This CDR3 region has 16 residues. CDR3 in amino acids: CASSLGTSSHNTEAFF. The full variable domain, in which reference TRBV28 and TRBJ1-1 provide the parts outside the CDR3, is DVKVTQSSRYLVKRTGEKVFLECVQDMDHENMFWYRQDPGLGLRLIYFSYDVKMKEKGDIPEGYSVSREKKERFSLILESASTNQTSMYLCASSLGTSSHNTEAFFGQGTRLTVV.

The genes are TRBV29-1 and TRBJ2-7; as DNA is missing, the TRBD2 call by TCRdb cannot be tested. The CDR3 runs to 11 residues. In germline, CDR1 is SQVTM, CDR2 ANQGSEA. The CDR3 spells CSVEDGSEQYF.

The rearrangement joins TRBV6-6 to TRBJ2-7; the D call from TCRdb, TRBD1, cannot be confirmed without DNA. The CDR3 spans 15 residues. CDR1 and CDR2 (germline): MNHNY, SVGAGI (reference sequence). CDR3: CASSYKQGLESEQYF.

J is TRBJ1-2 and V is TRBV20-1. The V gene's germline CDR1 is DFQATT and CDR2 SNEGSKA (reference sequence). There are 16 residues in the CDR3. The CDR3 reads CSARGPDEIGHYGYTF.